This TCR beta chain stems from a study of blood T cell repertoires in COVID-19. Germline V CDR1 and CDR2: MGHRA, YSYEKL. Deletions cut 2 bases from V and 5 bases from J, with 15 bases between. The CDR3 consists of 15 residues. Sequenced by immunoSEQ multiplex PCR; TCRdb stores in-frame clones only, minus some. The sample contains around 60,000 clones, 65% to 80% of which appear only once. The V and J genes are TRBV4-1 and TRBJ2-5, with D tentatively TRBD1 (6 bases). The source material was peripheral blood. The TCR comes from a man under 40 with COVID-19, enrolled during active disease. The CDR3 here is CASSQIQGSGETQYF. For the CDR3, the DNA is TGCGCCAGCAGCCAAATCCAGGGGAGTGGGGAGACCCAGTACTTC.